What follows are 17 T cell receptor beta chains derived from one specimen sequenced in a study of cytomegalovirus exposure and HLA in healthy donors. PCR employed 60 Vbeta and 13 Jbeta primers. Generated by immunoSEQ multiplex PCR, the TCRdb table keeps only in-frame clones and is missing some. Found here are over 250,000 clones, around 86% of them singletons; the top ten hold almost 4%. Sequences were obtained from PBMCs. These receptors all stem from a man in his forties in good health and CMV-seropositive.

This clone appeared once. This chain links TRBV6-1 with TRBJ2-4, with 8 bases that match TRBD1. Germline values: CDR1 MNHNS, CDR2 SASEGT. There are 18 residues in the CDR3. V lost 4 bases and J lost 1; bases outside the gene matches: 12. The CDR3 is CASSVARGRGSAKNIQYF. In DNA, the CDR3 is TGTGCCAGCAGTGTCGCCAGGGGGCGCGGATCGGCCAAAAACATTCAGTACTTC.

A note on this clone: One end of the junction is discordant with germline, which a read error may explain. This chain joins TRBV28 and TRBJ1-2; a weak D match, TRBD1 (5 bases). Germline CDR1 MDHEN, CDR2 SYDVKM. CDR3 length: 11 residues. The CDR3 is CGSGGLYGYTF. The CDR3, as DNA: TGCGGTTCGGGGGGACTCTATGGCTACACCTTC.

The chain couples TRBV7-6 to TRBJ2-6, with a tentative D call TRBD1 (6 bases). Germline CDR1 and CDR2: SGHVS and FNYEAQ. Trimming took off 5 bases at V and 1 base at J, with 15 bases between the two ends. The CDR3 length is 17 residues. CDR3 protein: CASSPTGFGSGANVLTF. CDR3 nucleotides: TGTGCCAGCAGCCCTACAGGGTTCGGGTCTGGGGCCAACGTCCTGACTTTC.

The rearrangement joins TRBV28 to TRBJ2-2, with D perhaps TRBD2 (7 bases). CDR1 and CDR2 from the germline V gene are MDHEN and SYDVKM. The CDR3 totals 15 residues. The germline V and J ends were trimmed by 9 bases and 0 bases, with 14 bases remaining between them. The CDR3 coding sequence is TGTGCCAGTTATAGGGGGGGGCCGAACACCGGGGAGCTGTTTTTT. Translated, it gives CASYRGGPNTGELFF. Combining the CDR3 with reference TRBV28 and TRBJ2-2 gives the whole variable domain DVKVTQSSRYLVKRTGEKVFLECVQDMDHENMFWYRQDPGLGLRLIYFSYDVKMKEKGDIPEGYSVSREKKERFSLILESASTNQTSMYLCASYRGGPNTGELFFGEGSRLTVL.

This chain joins TRBV4-1 and TRBJ2-1; 9 nucleotides agree with TRBD1. V lost 4 bases, J lost 15 bases, and 13 bases stayed unmatched. The CDR3 contains 14 residues. The germline CDR1 and CDR2 sequences are MGHRA and YSYEKL. DNA of the CDR3: TGCGCCAGCAGCCCGACAGGGGGGGGTGGGGTTAGGTTCTTC. It is translated as CASSPTGGGGVRFF.

The chain carries TRBV7-9 and TRBJ1-4; 9 bases are a match to TRBD1. V trimming: 5 bases; J trimming: 8 bases; junction bases outside the gene matches: 9. CDR3 length: 15 amino acids. Germline V gene lookup returns CDR1 SEHNR and CDR2 FQNEAQ (reference sequence). CDR3 in amino acids: CASSRPGQGGEKLFF. The CDR3 nucleotides are TGTGCCAGCAGCAGACCGGGACAGGGAGGCGAAAAACTGTTTTTT. Supplemented by reference TRBV7-9 and TRBJ1-4, the full variable domain reads DTGVSQNPRHKITKRGQNVTFRCDPISEHNRLYWYRQTLGQGPEFLTYFQNEAQLEKSRLLSDRFSAERPKGSFSTLEIQRTEQGDSAMYLCASSRPGQGGEKLFFGSGTQLSVL.

This chain links TRBV5-4 with TRBJ1-1; D is unclear. Germline values: CDR1 SGHNT, CDR2 YYREEE (reference sequence). This CDR3 spans 14 amino acids. V was trimmed by 0 bases and J by 1 base, leaving 7 bases between them. CDR3 protein: CASSLVQQNTEAFF. The CDR3 DNA follows: TGTGCCAGCAGCTTGGTACAACAGAACACTGAAGCTTTCTTT.

The chain links TRBV19 to TRBJ2-1, with TRBD2 matching 11 bases. Unmatched junction bases numbered 6, after V lost 3 bases and J lost 5 bases. The CDR3 sequence is 16 residues long. CDR1 LNHDA and CDR2 SQIVND come from the germline V gene (reference sequence). CDR3 protein: CASSIRLAGKNNEQFF. CDR3 nucleotide sequence: TGTGCCAGTAGTATCAGACTAGCGGGGAAAAACAATGAGCAGTTCTTC. The variable domain in full, with the rest retrieved from reference TRBV19 and TRBJ2-1, is DGGITQSPKYLFRKEGQNVTLSCEQNLNHDAMYWYRQDPGQGLRLIYYSQIVNDFQKGDIAEGYSVSREKKESFPLTVTSAQKNPTAFYLCASSIRLAGKNNEQFFGPGTRLTVL.

The V call is TRBV28, the J call TRBJ2-2; TRBD1 matches at 10 bases. The CDR3 extends over 20 amino acids. Germline assignment: CDR1 MDHEN and CDR2 SYDVKM. Trimming took 6 bases from V and 5 from J; bases not matched to a gene: 21. Here the CDR3 DNA reads TGTGCCAGCAGCCAACCGGGACAGGGGATCACTAGCGAGCAGACCGGGGAGCTGTTTTTT. Its translation is CASSQPGQGITSEQTGELFF.

CDR3 nucleotides: TGTGCCAGCCGTCAAGCGGCCCACACAGATACGCAGTATTTT. Translation gives CASRQAAHTDTQYF. This sequence joins TRBV27 and TRBJ2-3; D is perhaps TRBD2 (5 bases). Between the trimmed V and J ends, which lost 8 bases and 2 bases, there was a span of 14 bases. The CDR3 extends over 14 amino acids. Per the germline V gene, CDR1 is MNHEY and CDR2 is SMNVEV (reference sequence).

The chain uses TRBV4-3 and TRBJ1-2, with D possibly matching TRBD1 (6 bases). CDR1 and CDR2 (germline): LGHNA, YSLEER. The CDR3 runs to 16 residues. V was shortened by 0 bases and J by 4 bases, with 15 bases between the two germline ends. CDR3 coding DNA: TGCGCCAGCAGCCAAGATCGAGAGGGGACACCCTATGGCTACACCTTC. Its translation: CASSQDREGTPYGYTF.

The chain has TRBV5-8 and TRBJ2-7, with D perhaps TRBD2 (6 bases). Trimming left V 0 bases short and J 2 bases short, with 12 bases between. The CDR3 contains 15 residues. The germline CDR1 and CDR2 sequences are SGHTS and YDEGEE. The CDR3 here is CASSLGRLGPYEQYF. DNA of the CDR3: TGTGCCAGCAGCTTGGGGCGACTAGGCCCCTACGAGCAGTACTTC.

This chain links TRBV5-1 with TRBJ2-5; D gene uncertain. Germline V gene sequence: CDR1 SGHRS, CDR2 YFSETQ. This CDR3 has 13 amino acids. V was pared by 0 bases and J by 4 bases, with 7 bases between. CDR3 sequence reads: CASSLVSLETQYF. DNA of the CDR3: TGCGCCAGCAGCTTGGTCTCCCTAGAGACCCAGTACTTC.

V gene TRBV19 combines with J gene TRBJ2-7; TRBD2 matches 7 bases. The CDR3 runs 14 residues. Germline CDR1 and CDR2: LNHDA and SQIVND (reference sequence). The J segment lost 0 bases and the V segment lost 6 bases, leaving 5 bases of the junction unmatched. CDR3 region: CASSPTSDSYEQYF. In nucleotides, the CDR3 is TGTGCCAGTAGCCCTACTAGCGACTCCTACGAGCAGTACTTC.

The chain joins TRBV7-9 to TRBJ2-7; TRBD2 is a possible D gene (6 bases). Germline CDR1 and CDR2: SEHNR and FQNEAQ (reference sequence). The CDR3 spans 17 residues. V was pared by 3 bases and J by 1 base, with 19 bases between. CDR3 nucleotides: TGTGCCAGCAGCTTCGATAGGGCCGGGGGAGGATCCTACGAGCAGTACTTC. This codes for CASSFDRAGGGSYEQYF.

This chain uses TRBV7-3 with TRBJ2-1; D call uncertain. Trimming shortened V by 5 bases and J by 10 bases, and 15 bases separated the two germline ends. Germline assignment: CDR1 SGHTA and CDR2 FQGTGA. The CDR3 is 13 amino acids. The CDR3 DNA sequence: TGTGCCAGCAGCCTCCTAGGCCGAGGCGAGCAGTTCTTC. Amino acids: CASSLLGRGEQFF.

The V call is TRBV6-5, the J call TRBJ2-5, with TRBD1 matching 7 bases. CDR3 length: 14 residues. Trimming removed 6 bases from V and 4 bases from J; junction bases left unmatched: 8. Germline lookup yields CDR1 MNHEY and CDR2 SVGAGI. The CDR3 DNA is TGTGCCAGCAGCTCGGACAGGAGCAGAGAGACCCAGTACTTC. Translation gives CASSSDRSRETQYF.